This T cell receptor delta chain was identified during a study of Vδ1+ human thymocytes. Extracted RNA was reverse transcribed into cDNA. CDR3 amplicons came from multiplex PCR with pooled V-gene forward and constant-region reverse primers. TCRdb reanalyzed the multiplex PCR reads using CATT. Among fewer than 30,000 delta-chain clones, 6% to 8% were seen once, and the ten largest hold more than 0.9%. V shed 3 bases and J 0 bases; nucleotides not matched to a gene: 14. The CDR3 consists of 19 residues. Germline CDR1 TSWWSYY, CDR2 QGS. To note about this clone: Its antigen is still unknown.

Whole-study results and caveats: In the thymus, TRG and TRD repertoires looked highly polyclonal with Gaussian CDR3 lengths. Unlike peripheral blood Vdelta1+ controls, thymic delta-chain sequences included approximately 20% Vdelta2 and few Vdelta3.

After alphabeta T cell depletion, CD3+ Vdelta1+ Vdelta2- thymocytes were sorted. Sample: Vdelta1+ gamma-delta thymocytes from the thymus. The sample's subset: FACS-sorted CD3+ TCRalphabeta- TCRVdelta1+ TCRVdelta2- thymocytes. This sequence was found in a girl less than two years old who had congenital heart surgery. J is TRDJ1 and V is TRDV1, with TRDD3 matching over 9 bases. CDR3 DNA sequence: TGTGCTCTTGGGGACAGGAGGCTACTGGGGGAGCCGTACACCGATAAACTCATCTTT. Its translation: CALGDRRLLGEPYTDKLIF.